This is a list of T cell receptor beta chains from one sample in a study of PD-L1 blockade in urothelial cancer. Measured with immunoSEQ multiplex PCR; TCRdb has only the in-frame clones, and not every one. The sample shows tens of thousands of clones, around 88% of them seen only once. The specimen comprised PBMCs, sampled around atezolizumab (anti-PD-L1) treatment. The receptors were sampled from a woman aged 55-70 years with urothelial cancer. Both conserved end residues are part of each CDR3. A D gene is named only where the DNA matches it firmly. Size values are once, few and many counts, or a class for expanded clones, and some rows have none.

TRBV29-1	TRBJ2-1	-	-	TGCAGCGTTAAAGGAGGGCTCAATGAGCAGTTCTTC	CSVKGGLNEQFF
TRBV7-2	TRBJ2-3	-	TRBD1	TGTGCCAGCAGCTTAGTTGTGACAGGGGTCACAGATACGCAGTATTTT	CASSLVVTGVTDTQYF
TRBV5-4	TRBJ2-3	-	TRBD2	TGTGCCAGCAGCTTCCAACTCGGGGGGGATACGCAGTATTTT	CASSFQLGGDTQYF
TRBV27	TRBJ2-7	-	-	TGTGCCAGCAGTGCCCTATTGATTCCCTACGAGCAGTACTTC	CASSALLIPYEQYF
TRBV29-1	TRBJ1-1	few	-	TGCAGCGTTGAACTGATCTATGTTACTGAAGCTTTCTTT	CSVELIYVTEAFF
TRBV6-1	TRBJ2-7	-	TRBD2	TGTGCCAGCAGAGGGACTAGCTGGAGGGAGCAGTACTTC	CASRGTSWREQYF
TRBV6-5	TRBJ2-7	-	TRBD2	TGTGCCAGCAGTTACTCGCCGACTAGCGGGAGAAACGAGCAGTACTTC	CASSYSPTSGRNEQYF
TRBV4-3	TRBJ2-7	-	-	TGCGCCAGCAGCCAAGATAAAGCGTCCGGGTGGGAGCAGTACTTC	CASSQDKASGWEQYF
TRBV29-1	TRBJ2-7	-	TRBD2	TGCAGCGTTGGGGGACTAGCGGGAGTCGAGCAGTACTTC	CSVGGLAGVEQYF
TRBV19	TRBJ1-5	-	-	TGTGCCAGTAACCTGGGAGGGGGGAGCAATCAGCCCCAGCATTTT	CASNLGGGSNQPQHF
TRBV7-9	TRBJ2-3	-	-	TGTGCCAGCAGTCAGGGACACACAGATACGCAGTATTTT	CASSQGHTDTQYF
TRBV9	TRBJ2-2	-	-	TGTGCCAGCAGCGTAGCTACGGTCACCGAACCGAACACCGGGGAGCTGTTTTTT	CASSVATVTEPNTGELFF
TRBV9	TRBJ2-2	-	-	TGTGCCAGCAGCGTAGCGGCGGGAAGGACCGGGGAGCTGTTTTTT	CASSVAAGRTGELFF
TRBV6-1	TRBJ2-7	-	TRBD1	TGTGCCAGCAGTGACGGGACAGGGGGTACCAAGCAGTACTTC	CASSDGTGGTKQYF
TRBV11-2	TRBJ1-3	-	-	TGTGCCAGCAGCTCAACCCCAGGGAAGACCATATATTTT	CASSSTPGKTIYF
TRBV6-1	TRBJ2-1	once	TRBD1	TGTGCCAGCTTTCGGACAGGGGTTGTCCATGAGCAGTTCTTC	CASFRTGVVHEQFF
TRBV4-1	TRBJ1-2	-	TRBD1	TGCGCCAGCAGCCAAGATTCGGATTTCTCAGGGGGCTATGGCTACACCTTC	CASSQDSDFSGGYGYTF
TRBV2	TRBJ1-4	-	-	TGTGCCAGCAGTGAAGGGAGGGGCGCGAATGAAAAACTGTTTTTT	CASSEGRGANEKLFF
TRBV10-3	TRBJ1-5	-	-	TGTGCCATCAGTCAGGGGTCGGGCAATCAGCCCCAGCATTTT	CAISQGSGNQPQHF
TRBV7-8	TRBJ1-1	once	-	TGTGCCAGCAGCTTAGCGTGGGGAGGCTCTACTGAAGCTTTCTTT	CASSLAWGGSTEAFF
TRBV27	TRBJ1-1	once	TRBD1	TGTGCCAGCAGTGCGGACAGGCCTAGGTTTGCTGAAGCTTTCTTT	CASSADRPRFAEAFF
TRBV2	TRBJ1-5	-	-	TGTGCCAGCAGTGTTGACAGCACCAATCAGCCCCAGCATTTT	CASSVDSTNQPQHF
TRBV5-1	TRBJ1-2	-	TRBD1	TGCGCCAGCAGCCCTGGGACAGGGGGCGCTTTCTACTATGGCTACACCTTC	CASSPGTGGAFYYGYTF
TRBV27	TRBJ2-7	-	TRBD1	TGTGCCAGCAGTCCTTCCGCCGGGACAGGGCCCTACGAGCAGTACTTC	CASSPSAGTGPYEQYF
TRBV7-2	TRBJ2-7	-	-	TGTGCCAGCAGCCCCCGGACAGCCCTGACCTCCTACGAGCAGTACTTC	CASSPRTALTSYEQYF
TRBV28	TRBJ2-1	-	TRBD2	TGTGCCAGCAGTTTATGGAGCGGGAGGGCCGGGCTTATTGAGCAGTTCTTC	CASSLWSGRAGLIEQFF
TRBV19	TRBJ1-1	-	TRBD1	TGTGCCAGTATCCCTGAGGGGGCGGGAACTGAAGCTTTCTTT	CASIPEGAGTEAFF